What follows are 18 T cell receptor beta chains derived from one specimen sequenced in a study of Graves' ophthalmopathy and Graves' hyperthyroidism. Amplification of the TCR beta CDR3 regions used RNA transcripts (as template). HTBI primers served in a first-round RT-PCR, which a second-round multiplex PCR followed. From the multiplex PCR reads, TCRdb called clonotypes with MiXCR, one entry per CDR3 protein. The top ten clones hold around 9.8% of a sample with fewer than 600,000 distinct CDR3 sequences, approximately 15% of them seen once. Sequenced input: blood. The receptors come from a woman in her twenties or thirties with Graves' ophthalmopathy.

This clonotype appeared a few times. V and J are TRBV19 and TRBJ1-1; no reliable D call. The CDR3 runs 14 residues. CDR1 and CDR2 from the germline V gene are LNHDA and SQIVND (reference sequence). V lost 3 bases, J lost 3 bases, and 11 bases lay in between. The CDR3 loop reads CASSMSRSDTEAFF. The CDR3 coding sequence is TGTGCCAGTAGTATGAGTAGGAGCGACACTGAAGCTTTCTTT. Combining the CDR3 with reference TRBV19 and TRBJ1-1 gives the whole variable domain DGGITQSPKYLFRKEGQNVTLSCEQNLNHDAMYWYRQDPGQGLRLIYYSQIVNDFQKGDIAEGYSVSREKKESFPLTVTSAQKNPTAFYLCASSMSRSDTEAFFGQGTRLTVV.

Notes on this clonotype: A much larger clone is a single base away; this may be a read error. V and J are TRBV19 and TRBJ2-7; 9 bases line up with TRBD2. The CDR3 runs to 15 residues. Trimming at V came to 3 bases and at J to 2 bases, leaving 5 bases not matched to a gene. Germline-derived CDR1 and CDR2 are LNHDA and SQIVND (reference sequence). The CDR3 spells CASSIFLAGTYEQYV. The CDR3 nucleotides read TGTGCCAGTAGTATCTTCCTAGCGGGGACCTACGAGCAGTACGTC.

At least ten counts were recorded for this clonotype. V gene TRBV12-3 or TRBV12-4 combines with J gene TRBJ2-7, with 10 positions matching TRBD1. Trimming at V came to 6 bases and at J to 2 bases, leaving 7 bases not matched to a gene. The CDR3 extends over 15 amino acids. CDR3 bases: TGTGCCAGCAGCCCGGGACAGGGGAATGCCTACGAGCAGTACTTC. This codes for CASSPGQGNAYEQYF.

In its sample, this clonotype was seen a few times. The rearrangement joins TRBV18 to TRBJ2-5, with 10 bases identical to TRBD1. V lost 8 bases to trimming and J lost 2 bases; unmatched junction nucleotides: 5. Per the germline V gene, CDR1 is KGHSH and CDR2 is LQKENI. The CDR3 has 14 amino acids. CDR3 bases: TGTGCCAGCGGGACAGGGGAGCGGCAAGAGACCCAGTACTTC. Residues: CASGTGERQETQYF.

This clonotype was seen more than once but under ten times. This chain connects TRBV3-1 to TRBJ1-2; a weak D match, TRBD1 (5 bases). Germline CDR1 is LGHDT and CDR2 is YNNKEL (reference sequence). V was pared by 3 bases and J by 0 bases, with 14 bases between. CDR3 length equals 16 residues. The CDR3 is CASSHPSRDANYGYTF. In DNA form, the CDR3 reads TGTGCCAGCAGCCATCCTTCCAGGGACGCTAACTATGGCTACACCTTC.

This clonotype was seen more than once but under ten times. The chain couples TRBV9 to TRBJ1-3, with D perhaps matching TRBD1 (6 bases). Germline assignment: CDR1 SGDLS and CDR2 YYNGEE. This CDR3 is 13 amino acids long. V was pared by 5 bases and J by 3 bases, with 9 bases between. CDR3 in amino acids: CASRSGVGNTIYF. The CDR3 DNA follows: TGTGCCAGCAGGTCAGGGGTTGGAAACACCATATATTTT. The whole variable domain, filled in from reference TRBV9 and TRBJ1-3, reads DSGVTQTPKHLITATGQRVTLRCSPRSGDLSVYWYQQSLDQGLQFLIQYYNGEERAKGNILERFSAQQFPDLHSELNLSSLELGDSALYFCASRSGVGNTIYFGEGSWLTVV.

As to this clonotype: This may be a read error: a much more frequent sequence differs by one nucleotide. V gene TRBV5-1 combines with J gene TRBJ2-5; D perhaps matches TRBD1 (6 bases). The CDR3 covers 17 residues. Germline lookup yields CDR1 SGHRS and CDR2 YFSETQ. This CDR3 is CASSVRPGHLGEESQYF. CDR3 nucleotides: TGCGCCAGCAGCGTCCGCCCGGGACACCTAGGGGAAGAGAGCCAGTACTTC.

This clonotype appeared many times. This may be a read error: a much more frequent sequence differs by one nucleotide. The chain is built from TRBV12-3 or TRBV12-4 and TRBJ2-7; TRBD2 matches at 10 bases. This CDR3 comprises 14 residues. Trimming took 4 bases from V and 6 from J; bases not matched to a gene: 6. CDR3 loop: CASSSSGSFSEQYF. The DNA of the CDR3 is TGTGCCAGCAGTTCTAGCGGGAGCTTCAGCGAGCAGTACTTC.

This clonotype came up many times. The rearrangement uses TRBV20-1 and TRBJ1-5; no firm D call. The germline V and J ends were trimmed by 0 bases and 1 base, with 10 bases remaining between them. Looked up from germline, CDR1 is DFQATT and CDR2 is SNEGSKA (reference sequence). The CDR3 loop spans 15 amino acids. The CDR3 sequence is CSARDAVNSNQPQHF. DNA of the CDR3: TGCAGTGCTAGAGATGCAGTAAACAGCAATCAGCCCCAGCATTTT.

This clonotype has a count of ten or more. The chain employs TRBV9 and TRBJ2-7, with 7 bases fitting TRBD1. Per the germline V gene, CDR1 is SGDLS and CDR2 is YYNGEE. V dropped 0 bases and J dropped 3; count of bases not matched to a gene: 6. The CDR3 length is 15 residues. DNA of the CDR3: TGTGCCAGCAGCGTAGGGGGGACAGACTACTACGAGCAGTACTTC. The encoded protein is CASSVGGTDYYEQYF.

As for this clonotype: Just one base apart from a much larger clone, this may be a read error. Here the CDR3 reads CTSRGTLNREHF. The CDR3 nucleotides are TGTACCAGCAGGGGGACCCTAAATCGGGAGCATTTT. The chain links TRBV6-1 to TRBJ1-5; TRBD1 matches at 7 bases. Germline CDR1 and CDR2: MNHNS and SASEGT. The CDR3 contains 12 residues.

This chain uses TRBV9 with TRBJ2-2, with 14 bases identical to TRBD2. This CDR3 comprises 20 residues. In germline, CDR1 is SGDLS, CDR2 YYNGEE. Trimming cost V 0 bases and J 3 bases; bases outside gene matches: 10. CDR3 sequence reads: CASSVATGTSGRFDTGELFF. DNA of the CDR3: TGTGCCAGCAGCGTAGCTACGGGGACTAGCGGGAGATTTGACACCGGGGAGCTGTTTTTT.

This clonotype was detected a few times. A much larger clone differs by one base, so this may be a read error. The chain links TRBV10-3 to TRBJ2-5, with 8 positions matching TRBD1. The V segment lost 6 bases and the J segment 4 bases; nucleotides outside the gene matches: 1. The length of the CDR3 is 12 residues. Per the germline V gene, CDR1 is ENHRY and CDR2 is SYGVKD. CDR3 coding DNA: TGTGCCATCAGCGGACAGGGAGAGACCCAGTACTTC. Protein sequence: CAISGQGETQYF.

This clonotype was recorded many times. The chain couples TRBV6-2 or TRBV6-3 to TRBJ1-2; 8 bases fit TRBD1. CDR3 length: 16 residues. Germline values: CDR1 MNHEY, CDR2 SVGEGT. J gave up 8 bases and V 0 bases, and 11 bases lay outside the gene matches. Here the CDR3 reads CASSYSGTGPTGGYTF. CDR3 nucleotides: TGTGCCAGCAGTTACTCCGGGACAGGCCCAACGGGGGGCTACACCTTC.

This clonotype was seen many times. V and J are TRBV15 and TRBJ1-1; 9 positions agree with TRBD1. Germline-derived CDR1 and CDR2 are LNHNV and YYDKDF (reference sequence). The CDR3 runs 16 residues. J gave up 4 bases and V 2 bases, and 8 bases lay outside the gene matches. The CDR3 sequence: CATSRQGGTGTTEAFF. The CDR3 DNA follows: TGTGCCACCAGCAGACAAGGCGGGACAGGGACCACTGAAGCTTTCTTT.

This clonotype was counted ten times or more. The chain uses TRBV5-1 and TRBJ1-2, with D perhaps matching TRBD1 (6 bases). This CDR3 has 14 amino acids. Germline-derived CDR1 and CDR2 are SGHRS and YFSETQ. With 6 bases removed from V and 1 base from J, the gap between germline ends came to 13 bases. Written as DNA, the CDR3 is TGCGCCAGCAAGGGGGACGGCTTTAACTATGGCTACACCTTC. Translation gives CASKGDGFNYGYTF.

This clonotype was seen more than once but under ten times. The V call is TRBV7-9, the J call TRBJ2-5; 8 bases line up with TRBD2. The CDR3 contains 15 residues. The germline gives CDR1 SEHNR, CDR2 FQNEAQ (reference sequence). With V trimmed by 3 bases and J by 5 bases, 8 bases remained unmatched. CDR3 protein: CASSFDRGGSETQYF. CDR3 DNA sequence: TGTGCCAGCAGCTTTGATCGGGGGGGGTCGGAGACCCAGTACTTC.

The chain joins TRBV4-1 to TRBJ1-2, with 10 bases that match TRBD1. This CDR3 has 19 amino acids. CDR1 and CDR2 (germline): MGHRA, YSYEKL. Unmatched junction bases numbered 15, after V lost 1 base and J lost 4 bases. The chain's CDR3 is CASSQGWSRGQGPFYGYTF. CDR3 DNA sequence: TGCGCCAGCAGCCAAGGGTGGAGCAGGGGACAGGGGCCATTCTATGGCTACACCTTC.